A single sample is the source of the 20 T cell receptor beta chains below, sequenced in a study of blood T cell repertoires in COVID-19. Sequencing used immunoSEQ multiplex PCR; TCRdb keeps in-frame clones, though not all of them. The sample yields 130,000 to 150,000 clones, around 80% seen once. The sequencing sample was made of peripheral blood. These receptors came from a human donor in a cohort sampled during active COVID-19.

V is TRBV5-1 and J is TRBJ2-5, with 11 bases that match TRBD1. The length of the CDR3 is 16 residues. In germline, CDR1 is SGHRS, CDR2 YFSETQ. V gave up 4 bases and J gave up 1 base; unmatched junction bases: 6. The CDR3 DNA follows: TGCGCCAGCAGCACCTCCGGGACAGGGGGCCAAGAGACCCAGTACTTC. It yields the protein CASSTSGTGGQETQYF.

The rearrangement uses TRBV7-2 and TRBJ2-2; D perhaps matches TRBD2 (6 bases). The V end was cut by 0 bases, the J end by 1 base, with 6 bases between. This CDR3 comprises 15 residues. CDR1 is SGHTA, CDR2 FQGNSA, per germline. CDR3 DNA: TGTGCCAGCAGCTTAGCGGGGGGGAACACCGGGGAGCTGTTTTTT. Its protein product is CASSLAGGNTGELFF.

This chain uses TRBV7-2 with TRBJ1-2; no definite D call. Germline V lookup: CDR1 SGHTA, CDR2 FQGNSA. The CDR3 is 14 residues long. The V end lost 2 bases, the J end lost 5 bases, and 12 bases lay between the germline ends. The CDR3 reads CASSLKAGLYGYTF. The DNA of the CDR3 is TGTGCCAGCAGCTTAAAAGCTGGTTTATATGGCTACACCTTC.

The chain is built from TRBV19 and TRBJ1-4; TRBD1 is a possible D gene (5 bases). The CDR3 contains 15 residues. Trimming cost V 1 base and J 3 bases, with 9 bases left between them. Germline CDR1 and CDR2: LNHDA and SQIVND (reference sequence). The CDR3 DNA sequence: TGTGCCAGTAGTATAGTAGACAGTCCTAATGAAAAACTGTTTTTT. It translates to CASSIVDSPNEKLFF.

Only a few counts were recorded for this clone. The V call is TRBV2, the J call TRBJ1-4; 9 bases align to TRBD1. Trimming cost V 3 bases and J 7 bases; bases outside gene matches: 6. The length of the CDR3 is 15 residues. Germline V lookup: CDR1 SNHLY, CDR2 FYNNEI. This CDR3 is CASSEDRGGGEKLFF. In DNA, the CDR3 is TGTGCCAGCAGTGAGGACAGGGGAGGAGGTGAAAAACTGTTTTTT.

CDR3 sequence reads: CAWSEGTGNYEQYF. In DNA form, the CDR3 reads TGTGCCTGGAGCGAGGGGACAGGGAATTACGAGCAGTACTTC. The V and J genes are TRBV30 and TRBJ2-7; TRBD1 agrees at 9 bases. In germline, CDR1 is GTSNPN, CDR2 SVGIG (reference sequence). Unmatched junction bases numbered 7, after V lost 3 bases and J lost 4 bases. This CDR3 has 14 amino acids.

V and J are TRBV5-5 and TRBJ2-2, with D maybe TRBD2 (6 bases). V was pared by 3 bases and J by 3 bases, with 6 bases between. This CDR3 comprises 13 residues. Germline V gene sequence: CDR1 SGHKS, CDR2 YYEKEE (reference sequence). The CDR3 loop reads CASSWGDTGELFF. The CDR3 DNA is TGTGCCAGCAGCTGGGGGGACACCGGGGAGCTGTTTTTT.

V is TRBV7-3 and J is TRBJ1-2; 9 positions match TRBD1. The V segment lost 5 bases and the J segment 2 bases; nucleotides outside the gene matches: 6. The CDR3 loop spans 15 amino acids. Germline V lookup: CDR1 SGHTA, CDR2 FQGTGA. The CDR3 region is CASSPGTGRNYGYTF. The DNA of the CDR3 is TGTGCCAGCAGCCCGGGGACAGGGAGAAACTATGGCTACACCTTC.

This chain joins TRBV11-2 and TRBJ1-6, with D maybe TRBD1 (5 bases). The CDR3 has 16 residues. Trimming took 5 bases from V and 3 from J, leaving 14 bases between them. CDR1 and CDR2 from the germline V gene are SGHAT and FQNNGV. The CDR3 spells CASSPRTTLYNSPLHF. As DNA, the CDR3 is TGTGCCAGCAGCCCCCGGACAACCCTCTATAATTCACCCCTCCACTTT.

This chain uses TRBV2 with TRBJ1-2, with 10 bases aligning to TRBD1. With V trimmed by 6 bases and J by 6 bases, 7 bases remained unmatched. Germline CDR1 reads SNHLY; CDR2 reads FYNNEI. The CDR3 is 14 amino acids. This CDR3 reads CASSPGQGPHGYTF. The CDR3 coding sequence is TGTGCCAGCAGCCCGGGACAGGGGCCCCATGGCTACACCTTC.

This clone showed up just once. The CDR3 DNA reads as TGTGCCTGCAACCCGGTAGAGGGAGGCACTGAAGCTTTCTTT. The encoded protein is CACNPVEGGTEAFF. The chain carries TRBV30 and TRBJ1-1, with D unclear. The CDR3 contains 14 residues. CDR1 GTSNPN and CDR2 SVGIG come from the germline V gene (reference sequence). Trimming cost V 6 bases and J 4 bases, with 18 bases left between them.

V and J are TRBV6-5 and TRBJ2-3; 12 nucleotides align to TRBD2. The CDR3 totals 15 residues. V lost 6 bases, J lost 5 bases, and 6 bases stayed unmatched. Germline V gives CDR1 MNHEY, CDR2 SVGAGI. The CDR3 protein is CASSRTSGVGDTQYF. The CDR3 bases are TGTGCCAGCAGCCGGACTAGCGGGGTAGGAGATACGCAGTATTTT.

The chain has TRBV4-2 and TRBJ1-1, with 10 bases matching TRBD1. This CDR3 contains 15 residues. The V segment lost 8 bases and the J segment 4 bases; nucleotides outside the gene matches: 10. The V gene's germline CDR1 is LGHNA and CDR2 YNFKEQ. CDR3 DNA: TGTGCCAGCGAAGAAGGACAGGGGGGAGTCACTGAAGCTTTCTTT. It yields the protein CASEEGQGGVTEAFF.

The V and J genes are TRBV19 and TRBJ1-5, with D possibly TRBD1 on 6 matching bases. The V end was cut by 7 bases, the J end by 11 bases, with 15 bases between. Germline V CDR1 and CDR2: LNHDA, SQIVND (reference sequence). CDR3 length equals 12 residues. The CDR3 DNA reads TGTGCCAGTATGAGTCCTAGGGGGTCCCAGCATTTT. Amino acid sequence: CASMSPRGSQHF.

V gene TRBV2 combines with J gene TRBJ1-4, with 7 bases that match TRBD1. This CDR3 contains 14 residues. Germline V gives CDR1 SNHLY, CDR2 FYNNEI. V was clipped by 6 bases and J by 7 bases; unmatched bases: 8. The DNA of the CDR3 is TGTGCCAGCAGAGACAGGGTAGGGGCTGAAAAACTGTTTTTT. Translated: CASRDRVGAEKLFF.

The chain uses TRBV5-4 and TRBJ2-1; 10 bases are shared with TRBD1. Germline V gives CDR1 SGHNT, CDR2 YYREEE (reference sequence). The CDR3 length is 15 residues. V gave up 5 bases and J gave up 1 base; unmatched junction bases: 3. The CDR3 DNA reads TGTGCCAGCAGGCGGGACAGGGGATCCTACAATGAGCAGTTCTTC. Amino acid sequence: CASRRDRGSYNEQFF.

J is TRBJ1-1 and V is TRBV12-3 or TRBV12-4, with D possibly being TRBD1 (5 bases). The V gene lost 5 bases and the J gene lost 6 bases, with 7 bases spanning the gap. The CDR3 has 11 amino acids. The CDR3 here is CASSRGAEAFF. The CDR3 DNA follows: TGTGCCAGCAGTCGGGGGGCTGAAGCTTTCTTT.

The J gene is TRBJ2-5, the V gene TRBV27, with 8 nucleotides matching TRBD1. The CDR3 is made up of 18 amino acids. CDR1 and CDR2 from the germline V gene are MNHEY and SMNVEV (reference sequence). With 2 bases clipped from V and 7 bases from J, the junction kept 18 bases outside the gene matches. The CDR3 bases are TGTGCCAGCAGTTTAAGGACAGGGAGTAGGGGGCCTGAGGGGACCCAGTACTTC. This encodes CASSLRTGSRGPEGTQYF.

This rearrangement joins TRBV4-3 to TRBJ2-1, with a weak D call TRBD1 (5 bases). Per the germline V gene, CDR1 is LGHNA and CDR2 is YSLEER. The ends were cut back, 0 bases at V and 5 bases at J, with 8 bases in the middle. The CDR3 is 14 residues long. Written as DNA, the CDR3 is TGCGCCAGCAGCCAAGATGTAGGGGACAATGAGCAGTTCTTC. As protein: CASSQDVGDNEQFF.

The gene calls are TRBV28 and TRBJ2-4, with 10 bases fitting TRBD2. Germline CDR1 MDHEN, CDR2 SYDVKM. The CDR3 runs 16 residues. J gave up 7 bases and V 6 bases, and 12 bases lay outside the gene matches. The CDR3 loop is CASRGLAGAGTNIQYF. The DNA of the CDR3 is TGTGCCAGCAGAGGGCTAGCGGGGGCCGGGACGAACATTCAGTACTTC. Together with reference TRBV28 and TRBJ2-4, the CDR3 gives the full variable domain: DVKVTQSSRYLVKRTGEKVFLECVQDMDHENMFWYRQDPGLGLRLIYFSYDVKMKEKGDIPEGYSVSREKKERFSLILESASTNQTSMYLCASRGLAGAGTNIQYFGAGTRLSVL.